This T cell receptor beta chain is drawn from a study of monozygotic twins with inflammatory bowel disease. General observations from the study: Repertoire similarity did not separate concordant from discordant twins, possibly from limited power. With inverse Simpson as the measure, TCRbeta diversity was lower in IBD patients than in healthy co-twins. Relative clonotype sharing with others was diminished in IBD patients versus healthy twins, particularly with disease activity.

Looked up from germline, CDR1 is DFQATT and CDR2 is SNEGSKA (reference sequence). The CDR3 covers 14 residues. Each CDR3 protein gets one entry in TCRdb, which reprocessed the 5' RACE reads and gives no DNA. The sample has 110,000 or so distinct CDR3 sequences. Remarks on this clonotype: Its antigen is as yet unknown.

The specimen was blood. The chain has TRBV20-1 and TRBJ1-4; the TCRdb D gene call, TRBD1, has no DNA to confirm it. The clonotype was recovered from a human donor with ulcerative colitis or Crohn's disease, or a healthy co-twin of an affected twin (not recorded which). This chain's CDR3 is CSASVRGNYEKLFF.